This T cell receptor (beta chain) was found in a study of CD8 T cells in ankylosing spondylitis. TCRdb fed the 5' RACE reads into MiXCR, producing one record per CDR3 protein. This repertoire shows about 240,000 distinct CDR3 sequences, 24% found once; its top ten account for roughly 0.67%. This clonotype appeared a few times. Deletions cut 4 bases from V and 3 bases from J, with 15 bases between. This CDR3 region has 15 residues. This chain joins TRBV12-3 or TRBV12-4 and TRBJ2-5; D might be TRBD1 or TRBD2, each matching 5 bases. The sequence was collected from a male donor with ankylosing spondylitis or in good health (not recorded which). The sample was blood, either unsorted or a sorted T cell fraction (not recorded which). CDR3 in amino acids: CASSSSSMGEETQYF. In DNA, the CDR3 is TGTGCCAGCAGTTCCTCCTCGATGGGGGAAGAGACCCAGTACTTC.